This TCR beta chain was found in a study of CD8+ T cells in alopecia areata. At the level of the study: C3H/HeJ donors aged roughly 6-13 months with spontaneous alopecia supplied skin grafted onto roughly 6-11-week-old female C3H/HeJ mice. Overall study findings and caveats: Clonality in lesional scalp, especially alopecia totalis/universalis, exceeded that of normal scalp. Patients shared TCRs less clearly than mice did, possibly for HLA-related reasons.

This clone appeared many times. The antigen is not known. The genes and germline here are from mouse. The read stops 4 residues short of the end of the CDR3; the missing end is completed from the germline J gene. Pooled cutaneous lymph node cells were sorted using CD4, CD8alpha, NKG2D, NKG2ACE and other markers. After isolation, RNA underwent reverse transcription to generate cDNA as the sequencing template. Using immunoSEQ multiplex PCR, the repertoire was profiled, and TCRdb retains in-frame clones only, with some absent. The repertoire shows under 9,000 clones, none seen only once; the top ten take under 20%. The CDR3 contains 15 residues. V was pared by 0 bases and J by 2 bases, with 1 base of the junction left unmatched. In germline, CDR1 is MSHET, CDR2 SYDVDS.

The rearrangement joins TRBV29 to TRBJ1-2; the match to TRBD1 covers 9 bases. Sequencing used CD8+ T cells sorted from a lymph node. The TCR comes from a C3H/HeJ mouse with alopecia areata. The mouse line has the MHC haplotype H2-k. The sequenced part of the CDR3 DNA is TGTGCTAGCAGTTTATCCGGACAGGGGAACTCC. Encoded protein: CASSLSGQGNS. The whole CDR3 protein reads CASSLSGQGNSDYTF.